Listed here is a single T cell receptor beta chain. Data came from immunoSEQ multiplex PCR; TCRdb stores just in-frame clones and leaves some out. The table lists over 150,000 clones, around 92% of them singletons, with 10% in the top ten. The data derive from a study of cytomegalovirus exposure and HLA in healthy donors. Germline V lookup: CDR1 SGHTA, CDR2 FQGNSA. The CDR3 is 15 amino acids. Trimming shortened V by 5 bases and J by 5 bases, and 16 bases separated the two germline ends. The sequencing sample was made of PBMCs. The receptor's source is a woman aged 18-29 years in good health and CMV-seropositive. This rearrangement joins TRBV7-2 to TRBJ1-5; unclear D gene. CDR3 protein: CASSPLSRGHQPQHF. The CDR3 nucleotides are TGTGCCAGCAGCCCCCTGTCCCGAGGGCATCAGCCCCAGCATTTT.